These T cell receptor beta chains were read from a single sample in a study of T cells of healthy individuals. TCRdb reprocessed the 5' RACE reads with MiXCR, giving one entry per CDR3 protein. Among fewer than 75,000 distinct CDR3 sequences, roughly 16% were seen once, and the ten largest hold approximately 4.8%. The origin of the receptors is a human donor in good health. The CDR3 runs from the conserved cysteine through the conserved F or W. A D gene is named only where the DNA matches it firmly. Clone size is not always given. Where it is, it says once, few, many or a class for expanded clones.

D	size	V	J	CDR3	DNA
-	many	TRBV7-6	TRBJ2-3	CASSRDGSNADTQYF	TGTGCCAGCAGCCGTGACGGAAGTAACGCAGATACGCAGTATTTT
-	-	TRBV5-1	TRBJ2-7	CASSLVDLRVEQYF	TGCGCCAGCAGCTTGGTGGACTTGAGGGTTGAGCAGTACTTC
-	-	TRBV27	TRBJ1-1	CASSLSGPAVEAFF	TGTGCCAGCAGTTTATCCGGACCCGCGGTTGAAGCTTTCTTT
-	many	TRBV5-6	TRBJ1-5	CASSLGKHNQPQHF	TGTGCCAGCAGCTTGGGCAAACACAATCAGCCCCAGCATTTT
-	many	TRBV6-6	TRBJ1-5	CASGGQGSNQPQHF	TGTGCCAGCGGGGGGCAGGGGAGCAATCAGCCCCAGCATTTT
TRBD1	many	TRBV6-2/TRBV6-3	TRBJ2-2	CASSYQGANTGELFF	TGTGCCAGCAGTTACCAGGGGGCGAACACCGGGGAGCTGTTTTTT
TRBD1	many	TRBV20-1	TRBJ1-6	CSARRTGRSPLHF	TGCAGTGCTAGACGGACAGGGCGTTCACCCCTCCACTTT
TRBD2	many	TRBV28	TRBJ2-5	CASSSGTSLETQYF	TGTGCCAGCAGTAGCGGGACTAGCTTAGAGACCCAGTACTTC
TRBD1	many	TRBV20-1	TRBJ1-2	CSARSTGGHGYTF	TGCAGTGCTCGGAGCACAGGGGGCCATGGCTACACCTTC
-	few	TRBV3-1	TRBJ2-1	CASSQAGDGEQFF	TGTGCCAGCAGCCAAGCGGGGGACGGTGAGCAGTTCTTC
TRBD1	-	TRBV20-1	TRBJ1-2	CSAKPRDRAYGYTF	TGCAGTGCCAAGCCCCGGGACAGAGCCTATGGCTACACCTTC
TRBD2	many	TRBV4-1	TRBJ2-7	CASSQGIPGLAGDYEQYF	TGCGCCAGCAGCCAAGGAATACCGGGACTAGCGGGAGACTACGAGCAGTACTTC
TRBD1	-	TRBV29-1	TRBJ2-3	CSVDRGRTDTQYF	TGCAGCGTTGATAGGGGGCGGACAGATACGCAGTATTTT
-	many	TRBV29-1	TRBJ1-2	CSVETQEYGYTF	TGCAGCGTTGAAACACAGGAGTATGGCTACACCTTC
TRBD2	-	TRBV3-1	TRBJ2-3	CASSPQGSGRAGTQYF	TGTGCCAGCAGCCCCCAAGGCAGCGGGAGAGCAGGTACGCAGTATTTT
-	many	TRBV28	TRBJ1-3	CASSFLRDAFLQAIYF	TGTGCCAGCAGTTTCCTTCGGGACGCGTTCCTCCAGGCCATATATTTT
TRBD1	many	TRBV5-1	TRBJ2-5	CASSPTGPQETQYF	TGCGCCAGCAGCCCGACAGGGCCCCAAGAGACCCAGTACTTC
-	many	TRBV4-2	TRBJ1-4	CASSQSIGGQKEGKLFF	TGTGCCAGCAGCCAGTCAATAGGGGGACAAAAAGAGGGAAAACTGTTTTTT
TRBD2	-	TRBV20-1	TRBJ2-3	CSAGGRGATDTQYF	TGCAGTGCGGGAGGGCGGGGGGCTACAGATACGCAGTATTTT
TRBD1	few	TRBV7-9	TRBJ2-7	CASSLTGGSLEQYF	TGTGCCAGCAGCTTGACAGGGGGTTCACTCGAGCAGTACTTC
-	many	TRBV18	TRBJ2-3	CASSPPSTDTQYF	TGTGCCAGCTCACCCCCTAGCACAGATACGCAGTATTTT
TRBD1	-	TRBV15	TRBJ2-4	CATSNPDRGNIQYF	TGTGCCACCAGCAACCCGGACAGGGGAAACATTCAGTACTTC
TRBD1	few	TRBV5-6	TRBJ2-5	CASSRQGRETQYF	TGTGCCAGCAGCAGACAGGGGAGAGAGACCCAGTACTTC
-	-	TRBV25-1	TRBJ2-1	CASSDWTAVNEQFF	TGTGCCAGCAGTGACTGGACAGCCGTTAATGAGCAGTTCTTC
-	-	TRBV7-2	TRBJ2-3	CASSWLPGPHADTQYF	TGTGCCAGCAGCTGGCTACCGGGACCCCACGCAGATACGCAGTATTTT
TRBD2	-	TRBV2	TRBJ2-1	CASSRTSDFDEQFF	TGTGCCAGCAGTCGGACTAGCGATTTCGATGAGCAGTTCTTC
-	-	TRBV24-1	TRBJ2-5	CATSDSRDKFLETQYF	TGTGCCACCAGTGACTCGCGGGACAAATTCCTGGAGACCCAGTACTTC
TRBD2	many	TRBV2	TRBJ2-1	CASTNGLAGFLSSYNEQFF	TGTGCCAGCACCAATGGACTAGCGGGGTTTTTAAGCTCCTACAATGAGCAGTTCTTC
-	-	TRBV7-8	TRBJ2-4	CASSLEAKNIQYF	TGTGCCAGCAGCTTGGAAGCCAAAAACATTCAGTACTTC
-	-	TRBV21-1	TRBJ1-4	CASSKGGGTGPTNEKLFF	TGTGCCAGCAGCAAGGGAGGTGGGACAGGGCCAACTAATGAAAAACTGTTTTTT
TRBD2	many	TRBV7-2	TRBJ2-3	CASSLGAGGTLSTDTQYF	TGTGCCAGCAGCTTAGGGGCGGGGGGAACCCTAAGCACAGATACGCAGTATTTT
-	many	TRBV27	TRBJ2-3	CASSVIPPPFPDTQYF	TGTGCCAGCAGTGTTATCCCCCCCCCTTTTCCAGATACGCAGTATTTT
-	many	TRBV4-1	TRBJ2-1	CASSHLDIIAYNEQFF	TGCGCCAGCAGCCACCTGGACATTATCGCCTACAATGAGCAGTTCTTC
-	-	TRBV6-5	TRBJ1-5	CASSYSGVSNQPQHF	TGTGCCAGCAGTTACTCGGGGGTTTCGAATCAGCCCCAGCATTTT
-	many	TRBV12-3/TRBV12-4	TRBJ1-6	CASSGQQKPPLHF	TGTGCCAGCAGCGGACAGCAGAAACCACCCCTCCACTTT
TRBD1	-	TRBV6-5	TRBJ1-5	CASSKNSPTGTLNQPQHF	TGTGCCAGCAGCAAGAATTCTCCGACAGGGACACTTAATCAGCCCCAGCATTTT